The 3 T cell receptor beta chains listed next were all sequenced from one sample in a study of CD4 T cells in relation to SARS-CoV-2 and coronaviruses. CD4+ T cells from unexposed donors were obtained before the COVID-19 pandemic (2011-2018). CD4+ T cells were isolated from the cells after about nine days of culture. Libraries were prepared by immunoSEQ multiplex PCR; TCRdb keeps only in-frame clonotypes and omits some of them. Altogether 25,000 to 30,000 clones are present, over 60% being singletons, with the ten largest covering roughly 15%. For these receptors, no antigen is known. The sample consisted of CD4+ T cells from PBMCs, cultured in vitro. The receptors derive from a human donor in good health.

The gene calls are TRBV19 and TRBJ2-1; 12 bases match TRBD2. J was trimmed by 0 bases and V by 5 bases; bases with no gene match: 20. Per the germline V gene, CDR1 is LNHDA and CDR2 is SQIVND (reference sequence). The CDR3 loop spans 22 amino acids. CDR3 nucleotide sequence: TGTGCCAGTAGTCTCCCCCCCCTAGCGGGAGGGGACTGGGGGGGCTCCTACAATGAGCAGTTCTTC. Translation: CASSLPPLAGGDWGGSYNEQFF.

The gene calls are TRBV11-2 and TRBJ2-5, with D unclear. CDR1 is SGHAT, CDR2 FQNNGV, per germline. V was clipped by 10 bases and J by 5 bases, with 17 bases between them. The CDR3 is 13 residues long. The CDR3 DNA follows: TGTGCCACTGAGGCGCCCGTGGCGGAGACCCAGTACTTC. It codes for CATEAPVAETQYF.

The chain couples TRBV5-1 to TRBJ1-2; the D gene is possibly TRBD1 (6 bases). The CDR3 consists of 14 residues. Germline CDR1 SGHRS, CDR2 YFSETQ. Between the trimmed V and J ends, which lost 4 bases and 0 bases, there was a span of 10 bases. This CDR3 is CASSVGQTNYGYTF. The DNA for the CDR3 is TGCGCCAGCAGCGTAGGACAGACTAACTATGGCTACACCTTC.